These T cell receptor beta chains were read from a single sample in a study of T cell responses to AZD1222 COVID-19 vaccine. Libraries were prepared by immunoSEQ multiplex PCR; TCRdb keeps only in-frame clonotypes and omits some of them. The table includes about 110,000 clones, approximately 92% detected once. Sequenced material: peripheral blood, taken on day 0 of AZD1222 vaccination. Source of these receptors: an adult in good health. The CDR3 runs from the conserved cysteine through the conserved F or W. Each record gives: D gene, V gene, clone size, J gene, CDR3 DNA, CDR3 protein. D genes are given only for firm matches. Clone size is shown for a subset of rows, as once, few, many or a class of expanded clone.

TRBD1	TRBV4-3	.	TRBJ2-4	TGCGCCAGCAGCCAAGATGAAGGAGGACAGGTAGAAAACATTCAGTACTTC	CASSQDEGGQVENIQYF
.	TRBV12-5	.	TRBJ2-7	TGTGCTAGTGGTTTGGGAACAGGGACCGACTACGAGCAGTACTTC	CASGLGTGTDYEQYF
TRBD2	TRBV7-3	.	TRBJ2-7	TGTGCCAGCAGCTCCGGACTAGCGGGAGTTGGGGAGCAGTACTTC	CASSSGLAGVGEQYF
.	TRBV4-3	.	TRBJ1-1	TGCGCCAGCAGCCAAGAACGGGGGACTGAAGCTTTCTTT	CASSQERGTEAFF
TRBD2	TRBV7-2	.	TRBJ2-1	TGTGCCAGCAGCTTAGGACTAGCGGGACATGAGCAGTTCTTC	CASSLGLAGHEQFF
TRBD1	TRBV2	.	TRBJ1-1	TGTGCCAGCAGCGATGACAGGGGGCGTGAAGCTTTCTTT	CASSDDRGREAFF
TRBD2	TRBV14	few	TRBJ2-1	TGTGCCAGCAGCCAGCAATGGGCTAGCGGGAGTTGGGGGAATGAGCAGTTCTTC	CASSQQWASGSWGNEQFF
.	TRBV15	.	TRBJ1-2	TGTGCCACCAGCAGAGATGCTATAAGGAGTGGCTACACCTTC	CATSRDAIRSGYTF
.	TRBV11-2	once	TRBJ1-1	TGTGCCAGCAGCTTAGTCGTAGGCTCTGAAGCTTTCTTT	CASSLVVGSEAFF
.	TRBV5-5	.	TRBJ1-3	TGTGCCAGCAGCTTGGGCAGCTCTGGAAACACCATATATTTT	CASSLGSSGNTIYF
TRBD1	TRBV18	.	TRBJ1-1	TGTGCCAGCTCACAGGGACAGGGGGCTGGTGAAGCTTTCTTT	CASSQGQGAGEAFF
.	TRBV20-1	.	TRBJ2-7	TGCAGTGCTACAGGGGCCTACGAGCAGTACTTC	CSATGAYEQYF
.	TRBV7-8	.	TRBJ1-1	TGTGCCAGCAGCTTTACGACTGCACCAGCTTTCTTT	CASSFTTAPAFF
TRBD2	TRBV3-1/TRBV3-2	.	TRBJ2-2	TGTGCCAGCAGCGACCGGACTAGCGGGCTTCCCGGGGAGCTGTTTTTT	CASSDRTSGLPGELFF
.	TRBV19	.	TRBJ1-5	TGTGCCAGTAGTTTCTCCGACACGATCAATCAGCCCCAGCATTTT	CASSFSDTINQPQHF
TRBD1	TRBV19	.	TRBJ2-5	TGTGCCAGTAGTTCCTGGACAGGGATACAAGAGACCCAGTACTTC	CASSSWTGIQETQYF
TRBD1	TRBV28	once	TRBJ1-5	TGTGCCAGCATGGGACAGGAGCTTAGCAATCAGCCCCAGCATTTT	CASMGQELSNQPQHF
.	TRBV3-1/TRBV3-2	once	TRBJ2-3	TGTGCCAGCAGCCGCACATTGCACGGTACAGATACGCAGTATTTT	CASSRTLHGTDTQYF
TRBD1	TRBV5-1	.	TRBJ1-3	TGCGCCAGCAGCCCGACAGGGGATGGAAACACCATATATTTT	CASSPTGDGNTIYF
.	TRBV6-2/TRBV6-3	.	TRBJ2-5	TGTGCCAGCAGTTACGCCAGCAGGGTGGAGACCCAGTACTTC	CASSYASRVETQYF
TRBD2	TRBV19	.	TRBJ2-3	TGTGCCAGTAGACCCCGGGAGGGCGGCACAGATACGCAGTATTTT	CASRPREGGTDTQYF
TRBD1	TRBV29-1	.	TRBJ1-1	TGCAGCGTTTGGGACAGCAAGAACACTGAAGCTTTCTTT	CSVWDSKNTEAFF
.	TRBV10-3	once	TRBJ2-1	TGTGCCATCAATAACAGGGTGGGGGAAAATGAGCAGTTCTTC	CAINNRVGENEQFF
.	TRBV4-3	.	TRBJ2-7	TGCGCCAGCAGCCAGGACCCGCTGCGACAGCAGTACTTC	CASSQDPLRQQYF
TRBD1	TRBV19	.	TRBJ2-7	TGTGCCAGTAGTAGTGGGGACAGGTTCTACGAGCAGTACTTC	CASSSGDRFYEQYF
TRBD1	TRBV28	.	TRBJ1-4	TGTGCCAGCAGTTTAGCGGCGCAGGGGGTTTGGGAAAAACTGTTTTTT	CASSLAAQGVWEKLFF
.	TRBV30	.	TRBJ1-1	TGTGCCTGGAGTGAGGGGTTCACTGAAGCTTTCTTT	CAWSEGFTEAFF
TRBD1	TRBV7-2	.	TRBJ2-1	TGTGCCAGCAGCTTAGGGGACAGGGTCAATGAGCAGTTCTTC	CASSLGDRVNEQFF
TRBD1	TRBV11-3	.	TRBJ2-7	TGTGCCAGCTGCGACAGGGTCTCGTACGAGCAGTACTTC	CASCDRVSYEQYF
.	TRBV15	.	TRBJ2-1	TGTGCCACCAGCAGAGCCAGCGGAACCTACAATGAGCAGTTCTTC	CATSRASGTYNEQFF